The clone carrying this TCR beta chain was seen at least ten times. Until they underwent thyroid surgery, no patient had received any treatment. The sample originates from a study of metastatic and nonmetastatic thyroid tumors. TCRdb re-called the PCR reads with MiXCR. The table lists 15,000 or so clones, more than 20% of them singletons. The CDR3 is 13 residues long. V lost 5 bases, J lost 7 bases, and 17 bases lay in between. Germline V gives CDR1 SQVTM, CDR2 ANQGSEA. The receptor's source is a female donor with papillary thyroid cancer or a benign thyroid nodule (not recorded which). Some clones in this sample may be carry-over from other donors' samples. This chain links TRBV29-1 with TRBJ1-2, with D possibly being TRBD1 (5 bases). Sequenced sample: tumor tissue. This CDR3 is CSVRERSGGGYTF. Here the CDR3 DNA reads TGCAGCGTTCGAGAGCGGAGCGGGGGTGGCTACACCTTC.